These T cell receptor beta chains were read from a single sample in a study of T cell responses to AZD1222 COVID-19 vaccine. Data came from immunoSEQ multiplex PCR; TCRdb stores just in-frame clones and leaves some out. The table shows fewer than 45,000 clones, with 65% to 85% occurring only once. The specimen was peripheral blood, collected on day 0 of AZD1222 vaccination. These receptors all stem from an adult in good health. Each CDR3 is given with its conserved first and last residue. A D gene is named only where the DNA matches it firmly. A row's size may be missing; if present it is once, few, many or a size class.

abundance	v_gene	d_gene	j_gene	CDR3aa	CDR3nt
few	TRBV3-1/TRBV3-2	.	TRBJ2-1	CASSPGPSDEQFF	TGTGCCAGCAGCCCCGGGCCGAGCGATGAGCAGTTCTTC
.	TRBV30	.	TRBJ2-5	CAWSGSGSETQYF	TGTGCCTGGAGTGGTTCCGGTAGTGAGACCCAGTACTTC
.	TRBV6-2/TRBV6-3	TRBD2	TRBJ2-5	CASSYSSSSGRTYQTQYF	TGTGCCAGCAGTTACTCGAGTTCTAGCGGGAGAACCTACCAGACCCAGTACTTC
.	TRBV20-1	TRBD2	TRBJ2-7	CSASPSGGLEQYF	TGCAGTGCTAGTCCTAGCGGGGGGCTCGAGCAGTACTTC
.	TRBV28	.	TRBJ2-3	CASSAIGGNSDTQYF	TGTGCCAGCAGTGCCATCGGGGGTAATTCTGATACGCAGTATTTT
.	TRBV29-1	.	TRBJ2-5	CSVEDPGGRRGTQYF	TGCAGCGTTGAAGATCCAGGCGGCAGGCGGGGGACCCAGTACTTC
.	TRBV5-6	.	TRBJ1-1	CASSPVYNTEAFF	TGTGCCAGCAGCCCAGTTTATAACACTGAAGCTTTCTTT
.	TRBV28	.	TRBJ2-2	CASSLRTASNTGELFF	TGTGCCAGCAGTTTACGGACAGCTTCGAACACCGGGGAGCTGTTTTTT
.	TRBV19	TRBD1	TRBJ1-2	CASSPPGGLDGYTF	TGTGCCAGTAGTCCCCCAGGGGGTTTGGATGGCTACACCTTC
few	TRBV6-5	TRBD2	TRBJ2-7	CALGGERYEQYF	TGTGCCCTGGGGGGGGAGCGCTACGAGCAGTACTTC
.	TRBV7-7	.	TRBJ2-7	CASSLVRCEQYF	TGTGCTAGCAGCTTAGTTCGCTGCGAGCAGTACTTC
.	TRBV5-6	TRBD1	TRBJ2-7	CASSLGQGAREQYF	TGTGCCAGCAGCTTGGGGCAGGGGGCGAGGGAGCAGTACTTC
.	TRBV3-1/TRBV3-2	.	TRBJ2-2	CASSPKWTGELFF	TGTGCCAGCAGTCCGAAATGGACCGGGGAGCTGTTTTTT
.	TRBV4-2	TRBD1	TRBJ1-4	CASSQDGTGGEKLFF	TGTGCCAGCAGCCAAGACGGGACAGGGGGCGAAAAACTGTTTTTT
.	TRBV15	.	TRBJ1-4	CATSRGSRGGSANEKLFF	TGTGCCACCAGCAGGGGGAGTCGGGGGGGGTCCGCTAATGAAAAACTGTTTTTT
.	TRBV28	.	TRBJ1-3	CASGQVKGNTIYF	TGTGCCAGCGGGCAGGTTAAAGGAAACACCATATATTTT
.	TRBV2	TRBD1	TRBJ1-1	CASSPETGMNTEAFF	TGTGCCAGCAGTCCCGAGACAGGGATGAACACTGAAGCTTTCTTT
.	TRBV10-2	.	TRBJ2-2	CATQELGFTGELFF	TGCGCCACCCAGGAGTTAGGTTTCACCGGGGAGCTGTTTTTT
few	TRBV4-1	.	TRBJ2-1	CASSQGLSGSYNEQFF	TGCGCCAGCAGCCAAGGCTTGAGCGGGTCCTACAATGAGCAGTTCTTC
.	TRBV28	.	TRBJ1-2	CATSPGSGYTF	TGTGCCACCAGCCCAGGGAGCGGCTACACCTTC
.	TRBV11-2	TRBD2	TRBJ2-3	CASSPSGRTTDTQYF	TGTGCCAGCAGCCCCAGCGGGAGGACCACAGATACGCAGTATTTT
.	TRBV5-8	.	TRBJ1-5	CASSLGLNQPQHF	TGTGCCAGCAGCTTAGGGTTAAATCAGCCCCAGCATTTT
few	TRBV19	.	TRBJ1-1	CASSIFRGTEAFF	TGTGCCAGTAGTATATTCCGGGGGACTGAAGCTTTCTTT
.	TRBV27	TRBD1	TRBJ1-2	CASSWTGQGGYTF	TGTGCCAGCAGTTGGACAGGGCAAGGCGGCTACACCTTC
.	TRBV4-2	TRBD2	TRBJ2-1	CASSQVSGSGGQFF	TGTGCCAGCAGCCAAGTCTCGGGTAGCGGGGGACAGTTCTTC
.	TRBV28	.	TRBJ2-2	CASSLRGGYPGELFF	TGTGCCAGCAGTTTGAGAGGGGGATACCCCGGGGAGCTGTTTTTT
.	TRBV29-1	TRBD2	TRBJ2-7	CSVARGKYEQYF	TGCAGCGTTGCGCGGGGGAAATACGAGCAGTACTTC
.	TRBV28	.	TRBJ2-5	CASSLPGSQETQYF	TGTGCCAGCAGTTTACCGGGATCTCAAGAGACCCAGTACTTC
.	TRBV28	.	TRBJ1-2	CASSNAGGTYLGYTF	TGTGCCAGCAGTAATGCAGGAGGTACCTATCTTGGCTACACCTTC
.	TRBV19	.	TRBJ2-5	CASSIGTKTETQYF	TGTGCCAGTAGTATTGGGACCAAGACGGAGACCCAGTACTTC
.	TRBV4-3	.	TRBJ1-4	CASSQDKLKLFF	TGCGCCAGCAGCCAAGATAAGTTAAAACTGTTTTTT
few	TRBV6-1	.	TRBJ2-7	CASSESGWGVSYEQYF	TGTGCCAGCAGTGAATCTGGATGGGGGGTTTCTTACGAGCAGTACTTC
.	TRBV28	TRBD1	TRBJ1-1	CASSLQGVTEAFF	TGTGCCAGCAGTTTACAGGGGGTGACTGAAGCTTTCTTT
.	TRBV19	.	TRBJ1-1	CASSIRGMDTEAFF	TGTGCCAGTAGTATCCGGGGTATGGACACTGAAGCTTTCTTT
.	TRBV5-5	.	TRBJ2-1	CASSARIQYNEQFF	TGTGCCAGCAGTGCCAGGATACAGTACAATGAGCAGTTCTTC
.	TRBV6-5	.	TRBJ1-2	CASSYSGGVGYGYTF	TGTGCCAGCAGTTACTCGGGGGGAGTAGGGTATGGCTACACCTTC
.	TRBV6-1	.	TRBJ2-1	CASSEVVGTRSYNEQFF	TGTGCCAGCAGTGAAGTGGTGGGGACACGATCCTACAATGAGCAGTTCTTC
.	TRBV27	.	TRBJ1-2	CASGPNWTNYGYTF	TGTGCCTCCGGGCCGAACTGGACTAACTATGGCTACACCTTC
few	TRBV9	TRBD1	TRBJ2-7	CASSVADRGYEQYF	TGTGCCAGCAGCGTAGCGGACAGGGGTTACGAGCAGTACTTC
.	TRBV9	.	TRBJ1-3	CASSETTVSSGNTIYF	TGTGCCAGCAGCGAGACGACAGTCTCATCTGGAAACACCATATATTTT
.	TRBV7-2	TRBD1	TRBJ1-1	CASSLDRGRYTEAFF	TGTGCCAGCAGCCTGGACAGGGGACGATACACTGAAGCTTTCTTT
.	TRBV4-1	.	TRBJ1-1	CASSRDTEAFF	TGCGCCAGCAGCCGTGACACTGAAGCTTTCTTT
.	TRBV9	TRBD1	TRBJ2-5	CASSAYSGQGARETQYF	TGTGCCAGCAGCGCCTACTCGGGACAGGGGGCTAGAGAGACCCAGTACTTC
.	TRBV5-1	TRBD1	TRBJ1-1	CASSTDRDGTEAFF	TGCGCCAGCAGCACAGACAGGGATGGTACTGAAGCTTTCTTT
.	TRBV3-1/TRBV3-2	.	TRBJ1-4	CASSRRQASSSYEKLFF	TGTGCCAGCAGCCGTAGACAGGCCAGTAGTTCATATGAAAAACTGTTTTTT
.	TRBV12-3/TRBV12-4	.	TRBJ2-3	CASSPRNTDTQYF	TGTGCCAGCAGTCCTCGGAACACAGATACGCAGTATTTT
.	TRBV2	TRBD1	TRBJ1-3	CASSGGTGITGNTIYF	TGTGCCAGCAGTGGGGGGACAGGGATAACTGGAAACACCATATATTTT
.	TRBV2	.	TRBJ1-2	CASSDGQQYGYTF	TGTGCCAGCAGTGACGGGCAGCAATATGGCTACACCTTC
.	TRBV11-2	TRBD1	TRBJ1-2	CASSPQGGPYYGYTF	TGTGCCAGCAGCCCCCAGGGGGGCCCCTACTATGGCTACACCTTC
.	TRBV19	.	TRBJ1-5	CASSIDTSRNQPQHF	TGTGCCAGTAGTATCGACACGTCAAGGAATCAGCCCCAGCATTTT
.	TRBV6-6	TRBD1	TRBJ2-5	CASNTRQGIETQYF	TGTGCCAGCAACACTAGACAGGGAATCGAGACCCAGTACTTC
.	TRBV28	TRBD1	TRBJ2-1	CASRPGTAYNEQFF	TGTGCCAGCAGGCCCGGGACAGCCTACAATGAGCAGTTCTTC
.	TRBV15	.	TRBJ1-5	CATSRDQQSQHF	TGTGCCACCAGCAGAGATCAGCAGTCCCAGCATTTT
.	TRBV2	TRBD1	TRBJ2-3	CASSDGTGGADTQYF	TGTGCCAGCAGTGATGGGACAGGGGGCGCAGATACGCAGTATTTT
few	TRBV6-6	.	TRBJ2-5	CASSYGGSARGETQYF	TGTGCCAGCAGTTACGGGGGGTCAGCGAGAGGAGAGACCCAGTACTTC
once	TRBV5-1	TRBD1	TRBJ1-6	CASSPWTGVSSPLHF	TGCGCCAGCAGCCCTTGGACAGGGGTCTCTTCACCCCTCCACTTT
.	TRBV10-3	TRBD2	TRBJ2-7	CAISGTSGYEQYF	TGTGCCATCAGTGGGACTAGCGGCTACGAGCAGTACTTC
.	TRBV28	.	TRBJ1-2	CASSPATGGGYTF	TGTGCCAGCAGTCCTGCGACGGGGGGTGGCTACACCTTC